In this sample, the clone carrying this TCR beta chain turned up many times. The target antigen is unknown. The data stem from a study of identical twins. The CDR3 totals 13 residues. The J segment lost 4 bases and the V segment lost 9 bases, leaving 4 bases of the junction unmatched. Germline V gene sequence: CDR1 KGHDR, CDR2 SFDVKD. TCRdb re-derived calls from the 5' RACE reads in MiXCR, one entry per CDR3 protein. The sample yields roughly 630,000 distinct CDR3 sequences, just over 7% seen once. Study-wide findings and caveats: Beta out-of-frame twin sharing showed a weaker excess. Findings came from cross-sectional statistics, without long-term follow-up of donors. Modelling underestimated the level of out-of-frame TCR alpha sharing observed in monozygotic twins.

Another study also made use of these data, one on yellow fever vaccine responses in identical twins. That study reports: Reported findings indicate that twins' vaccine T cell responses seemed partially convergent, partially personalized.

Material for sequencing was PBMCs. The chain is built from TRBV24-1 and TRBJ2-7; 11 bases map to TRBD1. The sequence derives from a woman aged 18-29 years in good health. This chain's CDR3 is CATAGTGGYEQYF. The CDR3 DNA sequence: TGTGCCACCGCCGGGACAGGGGGATACGAGCAGTACTTC.